This T cell receptor beta chain was obtained from a study of blood T cell repertoires in COVID-19. CDR3 length equals 15 residues. In germline, CDR1 is LNHDA, CDR2 SQIVND (reference sequence). Trimming stripped 6 bases from V and 0 bases from J, with 14 bases between. Sequencing was performed with immunoSEQ multiplex PCR; in TCRdb, only in-frame clones are kept and a portion is missing. The sample lists about 110,000 clones; 90% to 95% were seen once. This chain links TRBV19 with TRBJ1-2; tentative D call: TRBD1 (6 bases). This TCR was recovered from a woman in her 30s with acute or convalescent COVID-19. Sequenced: peripheral blood. CDR3 sequence: CASSKTGVSNYGYTF. The CDR3 bases are TGTGCCAGTAGCAAGACAGGTGTCTCTAACTATGGCTACACCTTC.